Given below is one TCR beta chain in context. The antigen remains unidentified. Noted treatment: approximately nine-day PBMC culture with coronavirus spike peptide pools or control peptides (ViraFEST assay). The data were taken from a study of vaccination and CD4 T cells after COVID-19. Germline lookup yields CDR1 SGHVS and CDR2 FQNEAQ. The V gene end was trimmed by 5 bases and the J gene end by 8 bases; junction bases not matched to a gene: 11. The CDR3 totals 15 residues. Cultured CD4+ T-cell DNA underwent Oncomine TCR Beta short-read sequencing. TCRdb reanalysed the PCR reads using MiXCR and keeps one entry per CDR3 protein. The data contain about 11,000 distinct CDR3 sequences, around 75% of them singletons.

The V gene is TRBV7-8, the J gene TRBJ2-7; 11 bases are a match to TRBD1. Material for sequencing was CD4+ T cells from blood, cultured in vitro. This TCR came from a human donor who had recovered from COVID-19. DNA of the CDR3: TGTGCCAGCAGCACTGGACAGGGGGCGTATGGCAAGCAGTACTTC. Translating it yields CASSTGQGAYGKQYF. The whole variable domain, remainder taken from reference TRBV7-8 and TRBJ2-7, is GAGVSQSPRYKVAKRGQDVALRCDPISGHVSLFWYQQALGQGPEFLTYFQNEAQLDKSGLPSDRFFAERPEGSVSTLKIQRTQQEDSAVYLCASSTGQGAYGKQYFGPGTRLTVT.